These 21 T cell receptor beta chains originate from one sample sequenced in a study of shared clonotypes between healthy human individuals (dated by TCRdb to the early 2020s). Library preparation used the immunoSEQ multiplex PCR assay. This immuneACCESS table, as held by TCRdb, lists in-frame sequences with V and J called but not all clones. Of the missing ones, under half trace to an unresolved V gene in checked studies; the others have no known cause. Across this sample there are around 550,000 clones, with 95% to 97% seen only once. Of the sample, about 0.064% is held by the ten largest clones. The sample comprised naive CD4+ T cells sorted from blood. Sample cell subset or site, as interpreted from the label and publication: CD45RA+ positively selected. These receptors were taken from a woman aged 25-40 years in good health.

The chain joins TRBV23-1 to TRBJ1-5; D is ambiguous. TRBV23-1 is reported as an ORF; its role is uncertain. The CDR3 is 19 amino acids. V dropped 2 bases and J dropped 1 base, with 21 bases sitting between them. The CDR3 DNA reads TGCGCCAGCAGTCAACCACGAGACGGGTGGGTGTGGAGCAATCAGCCCCAGCATTTT. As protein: CASSQPRDGWVWSNQPQHF.

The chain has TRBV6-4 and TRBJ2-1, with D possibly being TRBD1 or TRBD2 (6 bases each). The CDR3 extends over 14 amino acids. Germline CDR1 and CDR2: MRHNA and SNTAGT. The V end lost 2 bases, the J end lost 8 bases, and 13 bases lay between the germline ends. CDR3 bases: TGTGCCAGCAGTGACCGTTTAAGGGGGGATGAGCAGTTCTTC. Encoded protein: CASSDRLRGDEQFF.

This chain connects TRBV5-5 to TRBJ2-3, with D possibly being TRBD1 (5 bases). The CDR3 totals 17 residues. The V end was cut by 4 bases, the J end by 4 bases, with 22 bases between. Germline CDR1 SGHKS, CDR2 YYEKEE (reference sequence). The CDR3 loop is CASSVGRLVTTSDTQYF. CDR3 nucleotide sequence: TGTGCCAGCAGCGTGGGGCGGCTAGTCACAACATCAGATACGCAGTATTTT. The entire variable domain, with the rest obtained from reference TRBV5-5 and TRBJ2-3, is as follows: DAGVTQSPTHLIKTRGQQVTLRCSPISGHKSVSWYQQVLGQGPQFIFQYYEKEERGRGNFPDRFSARQFPNYSSELNVNALLLGDSALYLCASSVGRLVTTSDTQYFGPGTRLTVL.

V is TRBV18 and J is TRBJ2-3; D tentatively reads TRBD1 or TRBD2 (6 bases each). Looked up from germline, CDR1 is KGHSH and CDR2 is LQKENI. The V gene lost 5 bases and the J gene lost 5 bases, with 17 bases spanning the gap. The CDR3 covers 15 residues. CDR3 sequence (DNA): TGTGCCAGCTCAAGTCCATGGGGGGCACAAGATACGCAGTATTTT. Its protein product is CASSSPWGAQDTQYF.

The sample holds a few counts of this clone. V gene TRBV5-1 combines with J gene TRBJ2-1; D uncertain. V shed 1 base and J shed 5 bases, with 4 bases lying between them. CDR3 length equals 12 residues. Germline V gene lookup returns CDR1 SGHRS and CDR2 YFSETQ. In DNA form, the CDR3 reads TGCGCCAGCAGCTTGCCAAACAATGAGCAGTTCTTC. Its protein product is CASSLPNNEQFF.

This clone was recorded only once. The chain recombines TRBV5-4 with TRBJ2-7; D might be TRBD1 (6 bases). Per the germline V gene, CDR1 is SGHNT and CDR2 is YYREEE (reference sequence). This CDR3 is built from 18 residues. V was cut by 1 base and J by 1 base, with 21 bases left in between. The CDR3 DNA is TGTGCCAGCAGCTTGAGGGTCGTGGCAGGGGAACTGTCCTACGAGCAGTACTTC. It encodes CASSLRVVAGELSYEQYF.

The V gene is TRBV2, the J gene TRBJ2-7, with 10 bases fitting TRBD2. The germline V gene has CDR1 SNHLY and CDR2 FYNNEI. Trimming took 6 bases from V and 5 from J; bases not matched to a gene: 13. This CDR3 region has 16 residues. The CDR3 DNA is TGTGCCAGCAGGACTCCAAGCGGGAGGGTCCCCGACGAGCAGTACTTC. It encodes CASRTPSGRVPDEQYF.

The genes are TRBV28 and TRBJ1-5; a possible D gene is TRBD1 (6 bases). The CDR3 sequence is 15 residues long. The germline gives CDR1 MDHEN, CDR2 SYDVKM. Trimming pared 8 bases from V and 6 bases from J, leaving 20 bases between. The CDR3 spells CASVGGQISPQPQHF. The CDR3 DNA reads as TGTGCCAGCGTTGGTGGACAGATTTCGCCTCAGCCCCAGCATTTT.

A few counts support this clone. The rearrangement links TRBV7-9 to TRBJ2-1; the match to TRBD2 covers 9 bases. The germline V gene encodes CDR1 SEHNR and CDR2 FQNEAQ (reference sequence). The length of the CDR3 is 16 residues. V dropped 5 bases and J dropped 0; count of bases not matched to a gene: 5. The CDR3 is CASSTSSGNSYNEQFF. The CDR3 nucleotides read TGTGCCAGCAGCACCTCTAGCGGGAACTCCTACAATGAGCAGTTCTTC.

In DNA, the CDR3 is TGCGCCAGCAGGGGACAGGATACTAATGAAAAACTGTTTTTT. It is translated as CASRGQDTNEKLFF. V is TRBV5-1 and J is TRBJ1-4, with 8 bases identical to TRBD1. V dropped 5 bases and J dropped 2; count of bases not matched to a gene: 2. Germline assignment: CDR1 SGHRS and CDR2 YFSETQ. The CDR3 spans 14 residues.

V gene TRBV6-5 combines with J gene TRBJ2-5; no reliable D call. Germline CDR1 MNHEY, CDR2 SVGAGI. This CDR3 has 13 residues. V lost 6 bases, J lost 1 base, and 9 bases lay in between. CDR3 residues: CASRLSSQETQYF. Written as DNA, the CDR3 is TGTGCCAGCAGGTTGTCGAGCCAAGAGACCCAGTACTTC.

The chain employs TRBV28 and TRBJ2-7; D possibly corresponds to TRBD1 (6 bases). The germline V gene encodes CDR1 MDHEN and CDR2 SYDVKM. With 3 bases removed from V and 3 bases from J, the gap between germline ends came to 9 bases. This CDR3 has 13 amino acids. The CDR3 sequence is CASSFQQGYEQYF. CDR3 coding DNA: TGTGCCAGCAGTTTCCAACAGGGCTACGAGCAGTACTTC.

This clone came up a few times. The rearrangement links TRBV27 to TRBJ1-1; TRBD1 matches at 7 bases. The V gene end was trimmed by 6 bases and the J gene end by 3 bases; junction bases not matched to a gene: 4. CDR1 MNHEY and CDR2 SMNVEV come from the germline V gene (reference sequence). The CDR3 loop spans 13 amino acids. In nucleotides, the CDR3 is TGTGCCAGCAGCAGACAGGGCGACACTGAAGCTTTCTTT. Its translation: CASSRQGDTEAFF.

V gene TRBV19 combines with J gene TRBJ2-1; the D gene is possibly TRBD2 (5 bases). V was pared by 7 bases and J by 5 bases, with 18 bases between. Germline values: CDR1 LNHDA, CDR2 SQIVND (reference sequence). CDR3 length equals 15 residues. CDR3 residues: CASMAAVPRDNEQFF. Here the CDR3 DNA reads TGTGCCAGTATGGCAGCGGTCCCTCGGGACAATGAGCAGTTCTTC.

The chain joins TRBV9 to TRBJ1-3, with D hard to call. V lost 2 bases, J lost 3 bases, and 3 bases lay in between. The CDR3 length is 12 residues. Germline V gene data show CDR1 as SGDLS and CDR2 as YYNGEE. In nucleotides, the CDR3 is TGTGCCAGCAGCGTCAGTGGAAACACCATATATTTT. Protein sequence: CASSVSGNTIYF.

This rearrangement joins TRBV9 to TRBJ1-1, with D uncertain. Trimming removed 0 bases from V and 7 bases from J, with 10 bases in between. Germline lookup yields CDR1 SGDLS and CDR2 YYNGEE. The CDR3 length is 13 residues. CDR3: CASSVADRGEAFF. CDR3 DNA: TGTGCCAGCAGCGTAGCGGATCGGGGTGAAGCTTTCTTT.

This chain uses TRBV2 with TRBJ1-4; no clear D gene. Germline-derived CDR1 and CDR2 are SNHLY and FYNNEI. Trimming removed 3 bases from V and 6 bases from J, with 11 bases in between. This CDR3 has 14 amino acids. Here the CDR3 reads CASSDAQPYEKLFF. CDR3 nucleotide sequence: TGTGCCAGCAGTGATGCTCAGCCTTATGAAAAACTGTTTTTT.

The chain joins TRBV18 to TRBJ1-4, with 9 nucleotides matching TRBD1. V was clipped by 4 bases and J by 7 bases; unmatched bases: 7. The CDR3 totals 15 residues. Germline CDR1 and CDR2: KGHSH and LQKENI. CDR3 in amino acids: CASSLTGTGFEKLFF. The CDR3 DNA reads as TGTGCCAGCTCACTTACCGGGACAGGGTTTGAAAAACTGTTTTTT. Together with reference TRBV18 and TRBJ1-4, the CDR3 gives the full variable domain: NAGVMQNPRHLVRRRGQEARLRCSPMKGHSHVYWYRQLPEEGLKFMVYLQKENIIDESGMPKERFSAEFPKEGPSILRIQQVVRGDSAAYFCASSLTGTGFEKLFFGSGTQLSVL.

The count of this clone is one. The DNA of the CDR3 is TGTGCCAGCAGCTTTAGCGGGAGCCCCTACGAGCAGTACTTC. Amino acid sequence: CASSFSGSPYEQYF. The chain uses TRBV7-8 and TRBJ2-7, with TRBD2 matching 9 bases. CDR3 length: 14 amino acids. Germline V gives CDR1 SGHVS, CDR2 FQNEAQ. The V gene end was trimmed by 3 bases and the J gene end by 2 bases; junction bases not matched to a gene: 2.

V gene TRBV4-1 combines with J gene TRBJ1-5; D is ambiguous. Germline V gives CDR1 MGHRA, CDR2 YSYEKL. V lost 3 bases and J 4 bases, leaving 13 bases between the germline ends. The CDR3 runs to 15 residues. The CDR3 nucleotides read TGCGCCAGCAGCCATCCGGGCCGAACAAATCAGCCCCAGCATTTT. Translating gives CASSHPGRTNQPQHF.

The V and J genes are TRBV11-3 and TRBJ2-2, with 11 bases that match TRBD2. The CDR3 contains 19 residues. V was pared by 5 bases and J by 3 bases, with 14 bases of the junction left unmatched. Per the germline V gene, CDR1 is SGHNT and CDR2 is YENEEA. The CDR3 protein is CASSQTSGIFGLDTGELFF. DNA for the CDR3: TGTGCCAGCAGCCAGACTAGCGGGATATTTGGTTTGGACACCGGGGAGCTGTTTTTT.